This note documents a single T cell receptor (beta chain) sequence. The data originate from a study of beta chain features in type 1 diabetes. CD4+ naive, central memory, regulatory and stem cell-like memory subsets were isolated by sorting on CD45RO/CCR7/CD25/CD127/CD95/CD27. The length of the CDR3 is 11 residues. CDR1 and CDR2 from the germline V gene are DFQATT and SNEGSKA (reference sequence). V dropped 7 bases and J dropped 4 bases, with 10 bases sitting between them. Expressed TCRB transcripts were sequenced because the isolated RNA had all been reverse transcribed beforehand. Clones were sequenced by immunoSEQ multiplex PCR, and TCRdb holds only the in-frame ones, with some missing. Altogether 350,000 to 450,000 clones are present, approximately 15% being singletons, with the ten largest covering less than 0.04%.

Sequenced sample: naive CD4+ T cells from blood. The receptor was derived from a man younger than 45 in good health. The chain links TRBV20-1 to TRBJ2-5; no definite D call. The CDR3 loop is CSVTPSETQYF. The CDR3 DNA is TGCAGTGTGACTCCCTCAGAGACCCAGTACTTC.